A single sample is the source of the 23 T cell receptor beta chains below, sequenced in a study of blood T cell repertoires in COVID-19. Using immunoSEQ multiplex PCR, the repertoire was profiled, and TCRdb retains in-frame clones only, with some absent. This sample yields 150,000 to 200,000 clones, of which nearly 90% are seen a single time; roughly 0.6% belongs to the top ten. Material: peripheral blood. These receptors all stem from a man aged 50 to 59 with acute or convalescent COVID-19.

The CDR3 protein is CASSYSILDQPQHF. For the CDR3, the DNA is TGTGCCAGCAGTTACTCGATCCTAGACCAGCCCCAGCATTTT. The J gene is TRBJ1-5, the V gene TRBV6-5; unclear D gene. Germline assignment: CDR1 MNHEY and CDR2 SVGAGI. Trimming took off 0 bases at V and 7 bases at J, with 10 bases between the two ends. This CDR3 is 14 amino acids long.

This sequence joins TRBV6-2 or TRBV6-3 and TRBJ2-1; the match to TRBD1 covers 8 bases. The V gene end was trimmed by 2 bases and the J gene end by 11 bases; junction bases not matched to a gene: 8. CDR1 and CDR2 (germline): MNHEY, SVGEGT. The CDR3 length is 14 residues. For the CDR3, the DNA is TGTGCCAGCAGTTACAGAAGGACAGGGAGTAAGCAGTTCTTC. This sequence encodes CASSYRRTGSKQFF.

This clone was recorded only once. The chain has TRBV5-1 and TRBJ2-7; D possibly corresponds to TRBD1 (5 bases). V was pared by 4 bases and J by 1 base, with 18 bases between. This CDR3 is 16 amino acids long. The germline V gene encodes CDR1 SGHRS and CDR2 YFSETQ. CDR3 protein: CASSPDSVRPSYEQYF. The CDR3 DNA follows: TGCGCCAGCAGCCCTGACAGTGTTCGCCCTTCCTACGAGCAGTACTTC.

The sample holds one count of this clone. The chain couples TRBV10-3 to TRBJ2-7, with TRBD2 matching over 8 bases. The J segment lost 0 bases and the V segment lost 3 bases, leaving 4 bases of the junction unmatched. The CDR3 has 15 residues. Germline V gene data show CDR1 as ENHRY and CDR2 as SYGVKD. CDR3 sequence: CAISESGGSSYEQYV. The CDR3 DNA reads TGTGCCATCAGTGAATCGGGGGGGAGCTCCTACGAGCAGTACGTC.

This clone was seen at least ten times. This rearrangement joins TRBV7-3 to TRBJ2-3; TRBD2 matches at 10 bases. The CDR3 loop spans 14 amino acids. V shed 5 bases and J 5 bases; nucleotides not matched to a gene: 4. CDR1 and CDR2 (germline): SGHTA, FQGTGA. CDR3 in DNA: TGTGCCAGCAGCCTCGGACTAGCGGTAGATACGCAGTATTTT. Translation: CASSLGLAVDTQYF.

The chain joins TRBV20-1 to TRBJ2-1; TRBD2 matches 9 bases. Germline-derived CDR1 and CDR2 are DFQATT and SNEGSKA (reference sequence). The J segment lost 4 bases and the V segment lost 3 bases, leaving 7 bases of the junction unmatched. This CDR3 has 15 amino acids. Here the CDR3 DNA reads TGCAGTGCTAGTCTCGGCGGGGGGGATTACAATGAGCAGTTCTTC. This encodes CSASLGGGDYNEQFF.

This clone was seen more than once but under ten times. The chain uses TRBV19 and TRBJ1-1, with D perhaps TRBD1 (5 bases). CDR3 size: 14 residues. Trimming stripped 4 bases from V and 5 bases from J, with 14 bases between. Germline loops: CDR1 LNHDA, CDR2 SQIVND (reference sequence). The CDR3 reads CASSRFQGGTEAFF. CDR3 coding DNA: TGTGCCAGTAGTAGGTTCCAGGGAGGGACTGAAGCTTTCTTT. The variable domain in full, with the rest retrieved from reference TRBV19 and TRBJ1-1, is DGGITQSPKYLFRKEGQNVTLSCEQNLNHDAMYWYRQDPGQGLRLIYYSQIVNDFQKGDIAEGYSVSREKKESFPLTVTSAQKNPTAFYLCASSRFQGGTEAFFGQGTRLTVV.

The V call is TRBV9, the J call TRBJ1-1; maybe TRBD1 (5 bases). This CDR3 is built from 15 residues. V was pared by 3 bases and J by 7 bases, with 19 bases between. The germline V gene encodes CDR1 SGDLS and CDR2 YYNGEE. CDR3 sequence (DNA): TGTGCCAGCAGCGCCGACCCTAGGGCGGGGGTTGAAGCTTTCTTT. Encoded protein: CASSADPRAGVEAFF.

This rearrangement joins TRBV6-1 to TRBJ2-5, with 14 bases lining up with TRBD2. The length of the CDR3 is 18 residues. The germline V gene encodes CDR1 MNHNS and CDR2 SASEGT. Trimming cost V 2 bases and J 5 bases; bases outside gene matches: 10. The CDR3 here is CASSEMFGTSGRGETQYF. CDR3 nucleotides: TGTGCCAGCAGTGAAATGTTCGGGACTAGCGGGAGAGGTGAGACCCAGTACTTC.

This chain uses TRBV28 with TRBJ1-2; TRBD1 aligns across 8 bases. The CDR3 spans 16 residues. CDR1 and CDR2 (germline): MDHEN, SYDVKM. With V trimmed by 7 bases and J by 4 bases, 14 bases remained unmatched. CDR3 loop: CASTYQENRGTYGYTF. DNA of the CDR3: TGTGCCAGCACCTACCAAGAAAACAGGGGGACCTATGGCTACACCTTC.

CDR3: CASSEAPLDISGNTIYF. The CDR3 nucleotides read TGTGCCAGCAGTGAAGCACCCCTGGACATCTCTGGAAACACCATATATTTT. This chain links TRBV6-1 with TRBJ1-3; TRBD1 might be the D (5 bases). CDR1 is MNHNS and CDR2 is SASEGT in the germline V gene. Trimming shortened V by 0 bases and J by 0 bases, and 12 bases separated the two germline ends. The CDR3 is 17 residues long.

This clone was recorded once. The chain has TRBV4-2 and TRBJ1-1, with D unresolved. Per the germline V gene, CDR1 is LGHNA and CDR2 is YNFKEQ. Trimming took off 1 base at V and 1 base at J, with 10 bases between the two ends. The CDR3 sequence is 15 residues long. The CDR3 DNA sequence: TGTGCCAGCAGCCAAGCCATGCGCCCGAACACTGAAGCTTTCTTT. It encodes CASSQAMRPNTEAFF.

The chain joins TRBV7-9 to TRBJ1-4; D possibly corresponds to TRBD1 (5 bases). The ends were cut back, 3 bases at V and 1 base at J, with 6 bases in the middle. The CDR3 totals 14 residues. Germline V gene lookup returns CDR1 SEHNR and CDR2 FQNEAQ (reference sequence). The CDR3 DNA follows: TGTGCCAGCAGCTTCGGGGGAACTAATGAAAAACTGTTTTTT. Its translation is CASSFGGTNEKLFF. The entire variable domain, with the rest obtained from reference TRBV7-9 and TRBJ1-4, is as follows: DTGVSQNPRHKITKRGQNVTFRCDPISEHNRLYWYRQTLGQGPEFLTYFQNEAQLEKSRLLSDRFSAERPKGSFSTLEIQRTEQGDSAMYLCASSFGGTNEKLFFGSGTQLSVL.

V is TRBV4-3 and J is TRBJ2-3, with 10 bases fitting TRBD2. This CDR3 is 14 amino acids long. V shed 4 bases, J shed 6 bases, and the junction held 4 bases outside the gene matches. Per germline, CDR1 LGHNA and CDR2 YSLEER. The CDR3 DNA sequence: TGCGCCAGCAGCCCGGGACTAGCGACCGATACGCAGTATTTT. Translation gives CASSPGLATDTQYF.

This clone occurred once. This chain joins TRBV6-5 and TRBJ1-5, with D unclear. The V gene lost 7 bases and the J gene lost 2 bases, with 15 bases spanning the gap. The CDR3 is 15 residues long. Germline values: CDR1 MNHEY, CDR2 SVGAGI. DNA for the CDR3: TGTGCCAGCACACTGAGGGCCGGCGGCAATCAGCCCCAGCATTTT. Translation: CASTLRAGGNQPQHF.

This clone was detected only a few times. The chain has TRBV29-1 and TRBJ2-5; D might be TRBD1 (6 bases). Germline V gives CDR1 SQVTM, CDR2 ANQGSEA. V lost 8 bases and J 5 bases, leaving 21 bases between the germline ends. This CDR3 has 14 amino acids. CDR3 nucleotide sequence: TGCAGCACCCGTGGCCTTGGGGGCGTGGAGACCCAGTACTTC. Amino acid sequence: CSTRGLGGVETQYF.

The genes are TRBV30 and TRBJ2-2, with D perhaps matching TRBD2 (5 bases). Between the trimmed V and J ends, which lost 3 bases and 2 bases, there was a span of 13 bases. Germline loops: CDR1 GTSNPN, CDR2 SVGIG (reference sequence). This CDR3 is 15 amino acids long. Here the CDR3 reads CAWSTGLVNTGELFF. Written as DNA, the CDR3 is TGTGCCTGGAGCACCGGACTGGTTAACACCGGGGAGCTGTTTTTT.

This sequence joins TRBV4-1 and TRBJ2-1, with 9 bases identical to TRBD1. With 4 bases clipped from V and 2 bases from J, the junction kept 3 bases outside the gene matches. Germline V lookup: CDR1 MGHRA, CDR2 YSYEKL. The CDR3 totals 15 residues. The chain's CDR3 is CASSRGTGPYNEQFF. As DNA, the CDR3 is TGCGCCAGCAGCCGAGGGACAGGGCCCTACAATGAGCAGTTCTTC.

A few counts support this clone. This chain links TRBV7-8 with TRBJ1-3; D remains unclear. Per germline, CDR1 SGHVS and CDR2 FQNEAQ. The CDR3 is 14 amino acids. V was cut by 1 base and J by 0 bases, with 4 bases left in between. The CDR3 nucleotides read TGTGCCAGCAGCTTAGTTAGCTCTGGAAACACCATATATTTT. Its protein is CASSLVSSGNTIYF.

This clone was picked up one time. The chain uses TRBV19 and TRBJ2-3; TRBD1 matches at 7 bases. The CDR3 loop spans 16 amino acids. The V and J ends lost 7 bases and 0 bases, in that order; junction bases with no gene match: 10. Germline loops: CDR1 LNHDA, CDR2 SQIVND (reference sequence). DNA of the CDR3: TGTGCCAGTATGACCGGGGACAGTACTAGCACAGATACGCAGTATTTT. Residues: CASMTGDSTSTDTQYF.

This clone was seen only a few times. The chain carries TRBV5-1 and TRBJ1-2, with TRBD1 matching over 7 bases. This CDR3 spans 15 amino acids. The germline V gene encodes CDR1 SGHRS and CDR2 YFSETQ. The junction had 6 bases not matched to a gene; V was cut back by 1 base and J by 3 bases. CDR3 sequence reads: CASSLTGEVYYGYTF. CDR3 nucleotide sequence: TGCGCCAGCAGCTTGACAGGGGAGGTTTACTATGGCTACACCTTC.

The chain couples TRBV9 to TRBJ1-3; maybe TRBD1 (6 bases). The ends were cut back, 3 bases at V and 2 bases at J, with 9 bases in the middle. This CDR3 comprises 14 residues. CDR1 is SGDLS, CDR2 YYNGEE, per germline. The CDR3 DNA follows: TGTGCCAGCAGCGCCGAGGGGGCTGGAAACACCATATATTTT. Protein product: CASSAEGAGNTIYF.

The genes are TRBV27 and TRBJ1-1; D possibly corresponds to TRBD1 (6 bases). The CDR3 loop spans 14 amino acids. The germline V and J ends were trimmed by 4 bases and 1 base, with 10 bases remaining between them. CDR1 and CDR2 (germline): MNHEY, SMNVEV (reference sequence). This chain's CDR3 is CASSSTGWNTEAFF. The CDR3 region has the DNA TGTGCCAGCAGTTCGACAGGTTGGAACACTGAAGCTTTCTTT.